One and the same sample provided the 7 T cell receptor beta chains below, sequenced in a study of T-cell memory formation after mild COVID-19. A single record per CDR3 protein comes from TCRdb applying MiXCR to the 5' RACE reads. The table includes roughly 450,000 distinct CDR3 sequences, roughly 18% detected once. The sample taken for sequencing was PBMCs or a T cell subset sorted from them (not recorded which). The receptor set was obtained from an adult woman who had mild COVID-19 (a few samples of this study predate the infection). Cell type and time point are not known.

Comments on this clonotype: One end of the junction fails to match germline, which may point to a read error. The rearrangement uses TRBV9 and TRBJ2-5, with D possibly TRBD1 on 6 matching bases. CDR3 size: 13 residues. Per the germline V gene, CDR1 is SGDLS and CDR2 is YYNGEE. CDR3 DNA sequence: TGTGGCAGCAGCACAGGACAGTTACAGACCCAGTACTTC. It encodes CGSSTGQLQTQYF.

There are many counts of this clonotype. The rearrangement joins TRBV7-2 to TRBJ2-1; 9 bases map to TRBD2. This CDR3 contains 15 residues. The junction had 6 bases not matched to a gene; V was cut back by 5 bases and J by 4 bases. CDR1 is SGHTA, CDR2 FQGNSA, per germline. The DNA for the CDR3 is TGTGCCAGCAGCCCAACTAGCGGGTATTACAATGAGCAGTTCTTC. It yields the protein CASSPTSGYYNEQFF.

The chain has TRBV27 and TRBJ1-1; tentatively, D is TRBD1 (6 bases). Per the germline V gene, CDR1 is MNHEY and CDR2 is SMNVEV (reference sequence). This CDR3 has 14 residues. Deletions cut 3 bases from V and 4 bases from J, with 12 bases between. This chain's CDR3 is CASSFNQGSTEAFF. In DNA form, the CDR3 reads TGTGCCAGCAGTTTTAATCAGGGGAGCACTGAAGCTTTCTTT.

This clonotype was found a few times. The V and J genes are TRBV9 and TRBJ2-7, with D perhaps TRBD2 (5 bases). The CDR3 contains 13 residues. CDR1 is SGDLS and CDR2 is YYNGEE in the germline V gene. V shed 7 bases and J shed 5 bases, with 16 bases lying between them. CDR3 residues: CASSGVSGNEQYF. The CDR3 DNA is TGTGCCAGCTCCGGAGTGAGCGGAAACGAGCAGTACTTC.

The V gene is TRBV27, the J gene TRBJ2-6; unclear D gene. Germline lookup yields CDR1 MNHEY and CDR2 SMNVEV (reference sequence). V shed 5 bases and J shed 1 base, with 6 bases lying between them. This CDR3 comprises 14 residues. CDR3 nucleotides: TGTGCCAGCAGTCAGGAATCTGGGGCCAACGTCCTGACTTTC. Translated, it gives CASSQESGANVLTF. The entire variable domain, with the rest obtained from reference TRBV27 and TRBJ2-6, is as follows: EAQVTQNPRYLITVTGKKLTVTCSQNMNHEYMSWYRQDPGLGLRQIYYSMNVEVTDKGDVPEGYKVSRKEKRNFPLILESPSPNQTSLYFCASSQESGANVLTFGAGSRLTVL.

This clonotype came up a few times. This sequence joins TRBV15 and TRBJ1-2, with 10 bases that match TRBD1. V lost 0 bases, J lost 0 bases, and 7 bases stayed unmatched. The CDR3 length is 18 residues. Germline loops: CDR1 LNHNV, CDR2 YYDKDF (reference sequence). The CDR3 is CATSREDRGGRANYGYTF. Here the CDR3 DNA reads TGTGCCACCAGCAGAGAGGACAGGGGGGGACGAGCTAACTATGGCTACACCTTC.

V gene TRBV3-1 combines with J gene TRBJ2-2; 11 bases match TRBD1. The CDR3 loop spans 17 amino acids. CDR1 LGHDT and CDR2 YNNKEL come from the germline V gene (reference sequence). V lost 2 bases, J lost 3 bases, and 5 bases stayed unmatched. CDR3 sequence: CASSQPGQGVDTGELFF. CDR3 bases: TGTGCCAGCAGCCAACCGGGACAGGGGGTGGACACCGGGGAGCTGTTTTTT.